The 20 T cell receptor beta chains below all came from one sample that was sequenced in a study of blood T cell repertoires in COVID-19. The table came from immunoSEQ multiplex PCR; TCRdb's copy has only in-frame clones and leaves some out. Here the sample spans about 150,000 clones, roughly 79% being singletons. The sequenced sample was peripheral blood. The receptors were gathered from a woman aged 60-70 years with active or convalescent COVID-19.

CDR3 in amino acids: CASSSGNRNSPLHF. The DNA of the CDR3 is TGTGCCAGCAGCAGCGGGAATCGGAATTCACCCCTCCACTTT. The chain carries TRBV28 and TRBJ1-6; D call uncertain. CDR3 length: 14 residues. The V gene's germline CDR1 is MDHEN and CDR2 SYDVKM. Trimming removed 6 bases from V and 7 bases from J, with 13 bases in between.

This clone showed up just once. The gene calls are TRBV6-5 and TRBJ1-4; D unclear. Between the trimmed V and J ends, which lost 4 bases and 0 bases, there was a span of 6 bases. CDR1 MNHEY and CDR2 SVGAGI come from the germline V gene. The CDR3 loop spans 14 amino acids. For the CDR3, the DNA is TGTGCCAGCAGTTCCCGGGCAACTAATGAAAAACTGTTTTTT. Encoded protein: CASSSRATNEKLFF.

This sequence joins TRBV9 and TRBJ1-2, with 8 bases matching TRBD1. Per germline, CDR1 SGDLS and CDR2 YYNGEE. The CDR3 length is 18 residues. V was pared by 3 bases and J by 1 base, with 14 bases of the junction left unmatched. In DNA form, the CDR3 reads TGTGCCAGCAGCGGAGGTCCTACAGGGGGAGTATTTAACTATGGCTACACCTTC. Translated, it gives CASSGGPTGGVFNYGYTF.

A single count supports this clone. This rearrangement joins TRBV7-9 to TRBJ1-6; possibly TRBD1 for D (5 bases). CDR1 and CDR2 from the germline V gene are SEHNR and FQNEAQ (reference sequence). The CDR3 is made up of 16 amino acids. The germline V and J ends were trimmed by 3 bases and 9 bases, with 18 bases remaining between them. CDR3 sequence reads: CASSFWVRGSSSPLHF. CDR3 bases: TGTGCCAGCAGCTTCTGGGTCCGGGGGAGTAGTTCACCCCTCCACTTT.

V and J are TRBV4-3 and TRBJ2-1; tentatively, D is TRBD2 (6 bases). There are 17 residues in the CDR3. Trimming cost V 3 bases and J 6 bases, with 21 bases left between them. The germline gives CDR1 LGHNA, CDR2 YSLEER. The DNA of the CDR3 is TGCGCCAGCAGCCATCTGGCAACTAGCAATTTAAGCAATGAGCAGTTCTTC. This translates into CASSHLATSNLSNEQFF.

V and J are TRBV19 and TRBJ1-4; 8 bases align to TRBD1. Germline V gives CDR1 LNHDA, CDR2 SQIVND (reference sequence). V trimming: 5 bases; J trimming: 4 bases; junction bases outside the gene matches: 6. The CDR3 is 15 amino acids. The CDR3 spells CASSFRDRSNEKLFF. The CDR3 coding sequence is TGTGCCAGTAGTTTCCGGGACAGGAGTAATGAAAAACTGTTTTTT.

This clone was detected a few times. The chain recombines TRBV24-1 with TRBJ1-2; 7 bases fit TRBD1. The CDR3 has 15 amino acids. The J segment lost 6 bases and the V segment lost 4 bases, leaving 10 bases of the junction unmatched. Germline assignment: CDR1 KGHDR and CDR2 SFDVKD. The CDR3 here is CATSDTGQPRHGYTF. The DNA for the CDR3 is TGTGCCACCAGTGACACGGGACAGCCTAGGCATGGCTACACCTTC.

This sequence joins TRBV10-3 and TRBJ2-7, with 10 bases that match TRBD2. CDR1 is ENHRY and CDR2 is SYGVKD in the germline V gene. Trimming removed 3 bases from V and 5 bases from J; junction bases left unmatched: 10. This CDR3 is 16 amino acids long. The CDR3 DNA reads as TGTGCCATCAGTGAAGGGCTAGCGGGAGTTCCAGACGAGCAGTACTTC. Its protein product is CAISEGLAGVPDEQYF.

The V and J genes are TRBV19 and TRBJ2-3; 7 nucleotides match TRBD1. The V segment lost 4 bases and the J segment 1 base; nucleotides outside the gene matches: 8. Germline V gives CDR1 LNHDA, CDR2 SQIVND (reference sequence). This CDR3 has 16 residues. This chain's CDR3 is CASSNTGTAGTDTQYF. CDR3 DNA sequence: TGTGCCAGTAGTAATACCGGGACAGCTGGCACAGATACGCAGTATTTT.

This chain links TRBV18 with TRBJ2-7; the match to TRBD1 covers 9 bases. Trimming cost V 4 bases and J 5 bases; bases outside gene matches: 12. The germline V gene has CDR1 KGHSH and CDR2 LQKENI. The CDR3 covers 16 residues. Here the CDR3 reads CASSRRAGQGSDEQYF. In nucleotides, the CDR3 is TGTGCCAGCTCACGGAGGGCGGGACAGGGATCCGACGAGCAGTACTTC.

The CDR3 DNA reads as TGTGCCATCAGTGAGTTGGGCCGCGAAGCTTTCTTT. Its protein is CAISELGREAFF. This chain joins TRBV10-3 and TRBJ1-1; D gene uncertain. V was pared by 1 base and J by 8 bases, with 8 bases between. Germline values: CDR1 ENHRY, CDR2 SYGVKD. The CDR3 spans 12 residues.

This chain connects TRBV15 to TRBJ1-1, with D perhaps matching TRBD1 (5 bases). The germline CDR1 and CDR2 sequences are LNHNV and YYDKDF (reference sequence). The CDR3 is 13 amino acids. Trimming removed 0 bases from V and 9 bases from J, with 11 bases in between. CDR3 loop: CATSRDEKGQAFF. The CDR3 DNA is TGTGCCACCAGCAGAGATGAGAAGGGGCAAGCTTTCTTT.

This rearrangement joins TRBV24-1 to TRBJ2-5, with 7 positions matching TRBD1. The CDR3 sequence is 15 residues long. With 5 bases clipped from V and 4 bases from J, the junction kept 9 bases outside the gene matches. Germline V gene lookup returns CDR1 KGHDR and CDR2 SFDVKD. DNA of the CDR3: TGTGCCACCAGTGGCACTCGACAGGGCGTAGAGACCCAGTACTTC. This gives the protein CATSGTRQGVETQYF.

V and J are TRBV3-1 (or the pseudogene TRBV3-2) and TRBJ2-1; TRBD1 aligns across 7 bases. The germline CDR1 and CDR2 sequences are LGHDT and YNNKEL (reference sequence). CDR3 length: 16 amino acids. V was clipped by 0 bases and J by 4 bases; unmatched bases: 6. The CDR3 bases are TGTGCCAGCAGCCAAGATACGACAGGGTATTACAATGAGCAGTTCTTC. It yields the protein CASSQDTTGYYNEQFF.

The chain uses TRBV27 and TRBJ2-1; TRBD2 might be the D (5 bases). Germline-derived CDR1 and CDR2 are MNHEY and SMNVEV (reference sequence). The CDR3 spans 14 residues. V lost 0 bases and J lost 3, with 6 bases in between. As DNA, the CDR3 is TGTGCCAGCAGTTTATCGGGGAGCTACAATGAGCAGTTCTTC. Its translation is CASSLSGSYNEQFF.

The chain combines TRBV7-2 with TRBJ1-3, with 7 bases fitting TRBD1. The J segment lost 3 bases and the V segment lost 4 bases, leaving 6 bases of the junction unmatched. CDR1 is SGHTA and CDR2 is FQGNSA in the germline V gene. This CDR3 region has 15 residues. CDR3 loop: CASSSGQTYGNTIYF. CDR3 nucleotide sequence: TGTGCCAGCAGCTCGGGACAGACTTATGGAAACACCATATATTTT.

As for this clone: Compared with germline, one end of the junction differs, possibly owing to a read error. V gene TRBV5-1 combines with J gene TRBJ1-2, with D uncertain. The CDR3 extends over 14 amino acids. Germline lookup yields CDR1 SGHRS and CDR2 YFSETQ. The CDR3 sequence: CAGSLESVRYGYTF. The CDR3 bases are TGCGCCGGCAGCTTGGAATCCGTCCGCTATGGCTACACCTTC. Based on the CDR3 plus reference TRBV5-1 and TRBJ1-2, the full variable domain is KAGVTQTPRYLIKTRGQQVTLSCSPISGHRSVSWYQQTPGQGLQFLFEYFSETQRNKGNFPGRFSGRQFSNSRSEMNVSTLELGDSALYLCAGSLESVRYGYTFGSGTRLTVV.

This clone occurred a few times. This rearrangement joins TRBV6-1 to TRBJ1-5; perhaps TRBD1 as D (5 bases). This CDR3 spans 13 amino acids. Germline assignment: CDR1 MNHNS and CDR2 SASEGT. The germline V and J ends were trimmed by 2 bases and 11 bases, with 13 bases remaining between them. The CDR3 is CASSEPQGRSQHF. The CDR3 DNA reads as TGTGCCAGCAGTGAACCCCAGGGAAGGTCCCAGCATTTT.

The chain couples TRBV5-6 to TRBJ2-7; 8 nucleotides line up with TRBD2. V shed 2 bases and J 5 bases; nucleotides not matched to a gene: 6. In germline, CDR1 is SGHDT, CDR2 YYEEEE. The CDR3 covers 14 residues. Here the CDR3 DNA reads TGTGCCAGCAGCTTTTCGGGGGGGCTCCACGAGCAGTACGTC. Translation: CASSFSGGLHEQYV.

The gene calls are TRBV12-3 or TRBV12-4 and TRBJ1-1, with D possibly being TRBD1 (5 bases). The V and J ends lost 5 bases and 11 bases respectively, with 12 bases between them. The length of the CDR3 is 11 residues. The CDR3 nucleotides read TGTGCCAGCAGTGGGGGACGGGGGGCTTTCTTT. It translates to CASSGGRGAFF.